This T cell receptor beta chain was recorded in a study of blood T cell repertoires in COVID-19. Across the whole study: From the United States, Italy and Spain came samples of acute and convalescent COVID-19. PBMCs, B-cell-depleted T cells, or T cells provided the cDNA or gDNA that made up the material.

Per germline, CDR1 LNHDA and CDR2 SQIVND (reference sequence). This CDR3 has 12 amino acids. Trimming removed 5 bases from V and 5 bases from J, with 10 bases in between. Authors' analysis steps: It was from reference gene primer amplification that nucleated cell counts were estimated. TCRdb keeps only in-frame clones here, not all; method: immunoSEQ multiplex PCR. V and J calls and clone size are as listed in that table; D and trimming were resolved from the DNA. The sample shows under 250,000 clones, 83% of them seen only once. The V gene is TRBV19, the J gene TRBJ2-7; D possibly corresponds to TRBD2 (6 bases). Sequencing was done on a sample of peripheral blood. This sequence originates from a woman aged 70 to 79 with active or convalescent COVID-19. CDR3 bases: TGTGCCAGTAGTTCACCGGGGGACGAGCAGTACTTC. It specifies CASSSPGDEQYF.